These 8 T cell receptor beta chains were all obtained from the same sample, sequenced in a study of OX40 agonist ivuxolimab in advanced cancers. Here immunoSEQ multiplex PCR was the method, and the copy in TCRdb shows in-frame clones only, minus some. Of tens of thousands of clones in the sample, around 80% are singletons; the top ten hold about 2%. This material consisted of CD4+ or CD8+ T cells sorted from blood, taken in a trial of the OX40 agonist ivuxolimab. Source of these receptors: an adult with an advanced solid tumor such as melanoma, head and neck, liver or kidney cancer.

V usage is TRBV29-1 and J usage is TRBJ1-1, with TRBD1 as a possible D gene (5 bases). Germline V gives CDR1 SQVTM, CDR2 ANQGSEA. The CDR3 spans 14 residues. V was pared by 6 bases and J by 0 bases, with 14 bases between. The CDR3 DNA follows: TGCAGCGTGGCCCCGGGGGGGGTGAACACTGAAGCTTTCTTT. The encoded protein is CSVAPGGVNTEAFF.

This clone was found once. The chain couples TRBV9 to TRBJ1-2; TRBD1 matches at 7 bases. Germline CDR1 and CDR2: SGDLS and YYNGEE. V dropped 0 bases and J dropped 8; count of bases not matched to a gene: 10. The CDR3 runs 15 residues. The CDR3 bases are TGTGCCAGCAGCGTAGCCCCCACACAGGGGAACGGCTACACCTTC. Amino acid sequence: CASSVAPTQGNGYTF. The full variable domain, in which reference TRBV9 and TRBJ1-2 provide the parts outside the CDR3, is DSGVTQTPKHLITATGQRVTLRCSPRSGDLSVYWYQQSLDQGLQFLIQYYNGEERAKGNILERFSAQQFPDLHSELNLSSLELGDSALYFCASSVAPTQGNGYTFGSGTRLTVV.

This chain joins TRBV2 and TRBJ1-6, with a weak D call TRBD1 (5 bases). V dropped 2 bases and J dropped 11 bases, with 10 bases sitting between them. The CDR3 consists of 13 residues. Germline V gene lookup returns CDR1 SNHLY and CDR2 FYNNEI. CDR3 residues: CASSEFGGAPLHF. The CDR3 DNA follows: TGTGCCAGCAGTGAATTCGGGGGGGCACCCCTCCACTTT.

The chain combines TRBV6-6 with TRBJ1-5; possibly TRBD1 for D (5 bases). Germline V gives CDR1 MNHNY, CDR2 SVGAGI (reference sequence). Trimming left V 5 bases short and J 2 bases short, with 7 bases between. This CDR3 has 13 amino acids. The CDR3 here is CASSRDGNQPQHF. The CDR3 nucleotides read TGTGCCAGCAGTCGGGACGGCAATCAGCCCCAGCATTTT.

CDR3 in amino acids: CASSRSPSPSGNTIYF. As DNA, the CDR3 is TGTGCCAGCAGCAGAAGTCCTAGCCCCTCTGGAAACACCATATATTTT. The chain has TRBV5-4 and TRBJ1-3; the D is unclear. Germline assignment: CDR1 SGHNT and CDR2 YYREEE (reference sequence). The length of the CDR3 is 16 residues. Trimming shortened V by 4 bases and J by 0 bases, and 14 bases separated the two germline ends.

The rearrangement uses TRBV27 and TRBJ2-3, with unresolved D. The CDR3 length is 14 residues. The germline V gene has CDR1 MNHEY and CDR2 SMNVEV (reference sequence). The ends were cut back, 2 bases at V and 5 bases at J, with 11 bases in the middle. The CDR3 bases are TGTGCCAGCAGTTTAACCAGGTCTAAAGATACGCAGTATTTT. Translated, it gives CASSLTRSKDTQYF.

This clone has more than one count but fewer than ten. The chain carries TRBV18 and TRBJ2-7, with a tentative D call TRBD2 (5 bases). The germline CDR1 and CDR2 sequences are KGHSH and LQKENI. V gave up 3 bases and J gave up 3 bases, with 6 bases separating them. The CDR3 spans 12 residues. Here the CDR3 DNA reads TGTGCCAGCTCACCGGGAGACTACGAGCAGTACTTC. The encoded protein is CASSPGDYEQYF.

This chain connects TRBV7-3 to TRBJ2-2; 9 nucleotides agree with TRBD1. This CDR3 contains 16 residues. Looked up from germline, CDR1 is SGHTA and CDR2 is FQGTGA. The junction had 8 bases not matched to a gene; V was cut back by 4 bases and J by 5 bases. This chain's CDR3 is CASSSPGQGRTGELFF. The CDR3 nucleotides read TGTGCCAGCAGCTCTCCAGGACAGGGGAGAACCGGGGAGCTGTTTTTT. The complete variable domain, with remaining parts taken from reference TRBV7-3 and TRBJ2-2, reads GAGVSQTPSNKVTEKGKYVELRCDPISGHTALYWYRQSLGQGPEFLIYFQGTGAADDSGLPNDRFFAVRPEGSVSTLKIQRTERGDSAVYLCASSSPGQGRTGELFFGEGSRLTVL.